This T cell receptor beta chain was documented in a study of immune heterogeneity within non-small cell lung tumors. Using 32 V and 13 J primers, multiplex PCR amplified TCR beta CDR3. TCRdb called the multiplex PCR reads again in MiXCR, with one record for every CDR3 protein. The sample yields roughly 3,000 distinct CDR3 sequences, about 40% seen once. Template input, which was bulk tumor genomic DNA, totaled approximately 600 ng per sample. Several biopsies per primary tumor were taken during surgery, spaced as far apart as possible. With untreated, newly diagnosed non-small cell lung cancer, the patients went on to undergo curative surgery. This clonotype was found a few times. Its specificity is not known. V was cut by 8 bases and J by 0 bases, with 7 bases left in between. The length of the CDR3 is 12 residues. Study results and caveats: Site-unique high-frequency clones occurred alongside identical dominant CDR3 beta clonotypes that recurred across tumor sites within a patient.

This clonotype originated in a man in his 70s with non-small cell lung cancer. The rearrangement links TRBV12-3 or TRBV12-4 to TRBJ1-2; D remains ambiguous. The sample taken for sequencing was lung tumor tissue. The CDR3 protein is CASGRSNYGYTF. CDR3 sequence (DNA): TGTGCCAGCGGGCGGTCTAACTATGGCTACACCTTC.